Listed below are T cell receptor beta chains from one sample, sequenced in a study of cytomegalovirus exposure and HLA in healthy donors. Data came from immunoSEQ multiplex PCR; TCRdb stores just in-frame clones and leaves some out. The table records some 190,000 clones, about four fifths of them present only once. The sequenced sample consisted of PBMCs. Source of these receptors: a woman in her thirties or forties in good health and CMV-seronegative. The CDR3 runs from the conserved cysteine through the conserved F or W. The D gene is left open where the match is weak. Clone size appears in some rows only: once, few, many, or a class for an expanded clone.

clone_size	v_call	d_call	j_call	cdr3_aa	cdr3_nt
NA	TRBV2	TRBD1	TRBJ2-7	CASKTGGGHEQYF	TGTGCCAGCAAGACAGGGGGCGGCCACGAGCAGTACTTC
NA	TRBV5-1	NA	TRBJ1-1	CASSRDIESEAFF	TGCGCCAGCAGCAGGGACATCGAGTCTGAAGCTTTCTTT
NA	TRBV7-2	NA	TRBJ1-5	CASSGGVQPQHF	TGTGCCAGCAGCGGAGGGGTTCAGCCCCAGCATTTT
NA	TRBV28	TRBD1	TRBJ1-5	CASSLLGQGGQPQHF	TGTGCCAGCAGTCTCTTGGGACAGGGCGGTCAGCCCCAGCATTTT
NA	TRBV7-9	NA	TRBJ1-4	CASSENEKLFF	TGTGCCAGCTCCGAGAATGAAAAACTGTTTTTT
NA	TRBV5-1	TRBD1	TRBJ2-2	CASSRTGENTGELFF	TGCGCCAGCTCGCGGACAGGAGAGAACACCGGGGAGCTGTTTTTT
once	TRBV10-3	NA	TRBJ2-3	CAVSRDVPGTDTQYF	TGTGCCGTCAGTCGAGATGTTCCCGGGACAGATACGCAGTATTTT
NA	TRBV7-9	NA	TRBJ2-3	CGLGTDTQYF	TGTGGGCTAGGCACAGATACGCAGTATTTT
NA	TRBV5-5	NA	TRBJ2-7	CASSPNLRQSLAYEQYF	TGTGCCAGCAGCCCAAACCTTAGACAGTCCCTAGCCTACGAGCAGTACTTC
NA	TRBV29-1	TRBD1	TRBJ1-1	CSALQGWNTEAFF	TGCAGCGCCCTACAGGGGTGGAACACTGAAGCTTTCTTT
NA	TRBV11-3	TRBD1	TRBJ2-2	CASSPRTGDTGELFF	TGTGCCAGCAGCCCCAGGACAGGGGACACCGGGGAGCTGTTTTTT
NA	TRBV6-5	TRBD1	TRBJ2-1	CASTTPGGSNEQFF	TGTGCCAGTACTACCCCAGGGGGCTCCAATGAGCAGTTCTTC
NA	TRBV27	NA	TRBJ2-1	CASVRLNEQFF	TGTGCCAGCGTCAGGCTCAATGAGCAGTTCTTC
NA	TRBV19	TRBD1	TRBJ1-2	CASSKPGTGDGYTF	TGTGCCAGTAGTAAACCCGGGACAGGGGATGGCTACACCTTC
NA	TRBV7-2	NA	TRBJ2-5	CASSSRETQYF	TGTGCCAGCAGCTCCCGAGAGACCCAGTACTTC
NA	TRBV2	TRBD1	TRBJ2-7	CASSSADRTTYEQYF	TGTGCCAGCAGTTCCGCGGACAGGACAACCTACGAGCAGTACTTC
NA	TRBV14	NA	TRBJ2-6	CASSQDRSYFGSGANVLTF	TGTGCCAGCAGCCAAGATCGGTCATATTTTGGCTCTGGGGCCAACGTCCTGACTTTC
NA	TRBV15	NA	TRBJ1-1	CATSRDAGGVETEAFF	TGTGCCACCAGCAGAGATGCGGGGGGCGTTGAGACTGAAGCTTTCTTT
NA	TRBV2	TRBD2	TRBJ2-3	CATRLAGASDTQYF	TGTGCCACCAGACTAGCGGGAGCTTCAGATACGCAGTATTTT
few	TRBV11-3	TRBD2	TRBJ2-3	CASSRAGGHDTQYF	TGTGCCAGCAGCCGCGCGGGAGGGCATGATACGCAGTATTTT
NA	TRBV28	NA	TRBJ2-2	CASSFRRNTGELFF	TGTGCCAGCAGTTTCCGCAGAAACACCGGGGAGCTGTTTTTT
NA	TRBV25-1	NA	TRBJ2-3	CASRESSGVITDTQYF	TGTGCCAGCAGAGAGTCTTCGGGGGTGATCACAGATACGCAGTATTTT
NA	TRBV5-1	TRBD2	TRBJ2-1	CASSLGLAGVNEQFF	TGCGCCAGCAGCTTGGGACTAGCGGGAGTGAATGAGCAGTTCTTC
NA	TRBV7-3	NA	TRBJ2-2	CASRLQGNTGELFF	TGTGCCAGCAGATTACAGGGAAACACCGGGGAGCTGTTTTTT
NA	TRBV27	TRBD1	TRBJ1-2	CASSFGTGDRLGGYTF	TGTGCCAGCAGTTTTGGGACAGGGGATCGTCTTGGAGGCTACACCTTC
NA	TRBV2	TRBD1	TRBJ1-3	CASSVGQVRSFSGNTIYF	TGTGCCAGCAGTGTAGGACAGGTACGATCCTTCTCTGGAAACACCATATATTTT
once	TRBV7-9	NA	TRBJ1-1	CASSSVMNTEAFF	TGTGCCAGCAGCTCGGTCATGAACACTGAAGCTTTCTTT
NA	TRBV12-5	TRBD1	TRBJ2-5	CASGLGTGLQETQYF	TGTGCTAGTGGTTTGGGGACAGGGCTCCAAGAGACCCAGTACTTC
few	TRBV6-1	TRBD2	TRBJ2-3	CASSGTSGGADTQYF	TGTGCCAGCAGTGGGACTAGCGGGGGGGCAGATACGCAGTATTTT
few	TRBV4-1	TRBD2	TRBJ2-1	CASSNRLAAASYNEQFF	TGCGCCAGCAGCAACCGACTAGCCGCCGCTTCCTACAATGAGCAGTTCTTC
NA	TRBV4-3	TRBD2	TRBJ2-3	CASSQDRLAGGFKDTQYF	TGCGCCAGCAGCCAAGATCGACTAGCGGGAGGGTTCAAAGATACGCAGTATTTT
NA	TRBV18	NA	TRBJ1-2	CASSPGLGQGDYGYTF	TGTGCCAGCTCACCAGGGTTAGGACAAGGGGACTATGGCTACACCTTC
NA	TRBV18	TRBD1	TRBJ1-2	CASSTTPGQGMGYTF	TGTGCCAGCTCAACAACGCCGGGACAGGGTATGGGCTACACCTTC
NA	TRBV9	TRBD1	TRBJ1-4	CASSSGTGRTNEKLFF	TGTGCCAGCAGCTCCGGGACAGGGCGGACTAATGAAAAACTGTTTTTT
NA	TRBV12-5	TRBD1	TRBJ1-1	CASGAPGTERAFF	TGTGCTAGTGGCGCTCCCGGGACAGAGAGGGCTTTCTTT
NA	TRBV19	NA	TRBJ1-2	CASSSTGPYGYTF	TGTGCCAGTAGTAGCACAGGACCTTATGGCTACACCTTC
NA	TRBV19	NA	TRBJ1-2	CASSPQGGAYGYTF	TGTGCCAGTAGTCCCCAAGGGGGAGCATACGGCTACACCTTC
NA	TRBV19	NA	TRBJ1-1	CASSSLSRNTEAFF	TGTGCCAGTAGCTCACTATCGCGGAACACTGAAGCTTTCTTT
NA	TRBV4-3	TRBD2	TRBJ2-3	CASSQVLAGVTDTQYF	TGCGCCAGCAGCCAGGTACTAGCGGGAGTAACAGATACGCAGTATTTT
NA	TRBV5-6	TRBD2	TRBJ2-5	CASSLAGGYQETQYF	TGTGCCAGCAGCTTGGCCGGGGGGTACCAAGAGACCCAGTACTTC
NA	TRBV2	TRBD1	TRBJ2-3	CASSGRGRADTQYF	TGTGCCAGCAGTGGTAGGGGGCGCGCAGATACGCAGTATTTT
NA	TRBV11-2	NA	TRBJ2-5	CASSLDTRQGETQYF	TGTGCCAGCAGCTTAGATACCAGGCAGGGAGAGACCCAGTACTTC
many	TRBV19	TRBD1	TRBJ2-3	CASSIGQGRSDTQYF	TGTGCCAGTAGTATCGGACAGGGGAGGTCAGATACGCAGTATTTT
NA	TRBV5-6	TRBD2	TRBJ2-1	CASSDGLAGSDEQFF	TGTGCCAGCAGCGATGGACTAGCGGGAAGTGATGAGCAGTTCTTC
once	TRBV21-1	NA	TRBJ2-3	CASSKPSSGRAVDTQYF	TGTGCCAGCAGCAAACCCTCTAGCGGGAGGGCCGTAGATACGCAGTATTTT
NA	TRBV5-8	NA	TRBJ1-4	CASSLGGLANEKLFF	TGTGCCAGCAGCTTGGGGGGGCTGGCTAATGAAAAACTGTTTTTT